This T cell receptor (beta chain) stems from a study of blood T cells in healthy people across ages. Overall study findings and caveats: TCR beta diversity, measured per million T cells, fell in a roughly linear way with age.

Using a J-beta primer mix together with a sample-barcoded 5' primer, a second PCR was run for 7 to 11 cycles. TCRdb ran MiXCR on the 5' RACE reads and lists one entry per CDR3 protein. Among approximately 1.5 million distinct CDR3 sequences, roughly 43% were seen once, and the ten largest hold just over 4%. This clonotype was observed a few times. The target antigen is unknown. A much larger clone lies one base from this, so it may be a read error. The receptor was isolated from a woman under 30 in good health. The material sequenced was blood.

The CDR3 loop is CASKSSYGYTF. CDR3 nucleotide sequence: TGTGCCAGCAAATCCAGCTATGGCTACACCTTC. J is TRBJ1-2 and V is TRBV10-3, with unresolved D. The CDR3 loop spans 11 amino acids. The V end was cut by 10 bases, the J end by 4 bases, with 10 bases between. Germline loops: CDR1 ENHRY, CDR2 SYGVKD.